This is a list of T cell receptor beta chains from one sample in a study of blood T cell repertoires in COVID-19. The table came from immunoSEQ multiplex PCR; TCRdb's copy has only in-frame clones and leaves some out. Of about 140,000 clones in the sample, roughly 81% were seen once. Material: PBMCs or T cells enriched from blood (not recorded which). The source is a woman aged 50 to 60 with acute COVID-19. The CDR3 runs from the conserved cysteine through the conserved F or W.

V gene,J gene,CDR3 protein
TRBV12-2,TRBJ1-6,CASRLPDSSYNSPLHF
TRBV5-6,TRBJ2-7,CASSLGQVNGEQYF
TRBV4-1,TRBJ2-7,CASSQGSGYEQYF
TRBV2,TRBJ2-1,CASGGEFTEQFF
TRBV5-5,TRBJ2-3,CASSPGVADTQYF
TRBV6-5,TRBJ1-1,CASTLGDRATEAFF
TRBV9,TRBJ2-2,CASSVGSTVAGELFF
TRBV6-4,TRBJ2-2,CASSDSPGQGNTGELFF
TRBV5-6,TRBJ1-2,CASSLGGADGYTF
TRBV2,TRBJ2-7,CASSYGYEQYF
TRBV11-2,TRBJ2-1,CASSLGQMSSYNEQFF
TRBV6-5,TRBJ2-3,CASSLGGGSPNTQYF
TRBV2,TRBJ1-2,CASSEATPGPRYTF
TRBV7-2,TRBJ2-1,CASSLQGTYNEQFF
TRBV18,TRBJ2-7,CASSPTRQGANEQYF
TRBV7-2,TRBJ1-4,CASSLALGTVGEKLFF
TRBV11-2,TRBJ1-2,CASSLGRGLYGYTF
TRBV5-1,TRBJ2-3,CASSLGASGGTDTQYF